The clone carrying this T cell receptor (gamma chain) showed up many times. What it recognizes is unknown. Since a far larger clone is one base different, this is likely a read error. Additional DNA sequences in this sample encode the identical CDR3. Germline V gene data show CDR1 as VTNTFY and CDR2 as YDVSTARD (reference sequence). The CDR3 sequence is 13 residues long. The data are from a study of γδ T cells in repeated Plasmodium falciparum infection. Across the whole study: Sampling occurred at baseline, pre-infection for selected infections, and 21 days post-infection. Study-level results: Compared with Australian children, Malian Vdelta2-negative repertoires seemed more clonal, less diverse, less shared.

Flow sorting of PBMC yielded separate Vgamma9/Vdelta2+ and Vdelta2-negative gammadelta T cell populations for bulk repertoire analysis. With CATT, TCRdb re-called clones from the multiplex PCR reads. The data show 20,000 to 30,000 gamma-chain clones, 3% seen once. The chain combines TRGV3 with TRGJ1 or TRGJ2. The sequence was obtained from a pool of human donors (malaria-infected and uninfected, not separated). The source material was gamma-delta T cells from blood. CDR3 in DNA: TGTGCCACCTGGGACAGCGTTTATTATAAGAAGCTCTTT. This sequence encodes CATWDSVYYKKLF.